Listed below are T cell receptor beta chains from one sample, sequenced in a study of T cell responses to AZD1222 COVID-19 vaccine. Profiled with immunoSEQ multiplex PCR; TCRdb holds only in-frame clones, not every one. This sample has some 60,000 clones, with around 88% found just once. Source: peripheral blood, taken 28 days after the second AZD1222 dose. Receptors were obtained from an adult who received the AZD1222 COVID-19 vaccine. Each CDR3 is given with its conserved first and last residue. A D gene is named only where the DNA matches it firmly.

D gene,V gene,J gene,CDR3 protein,CDR3 DNA
NA,TRBV4-3,TRBJ1-3,CASSQARQGDTIYF,TGCGCCAGCAGCCAAGCTAGGCAGGGAGACACCATATATTTT
NA,TRBV28,TRBJ1-3,CASSDSGGNTIYF,TGTGCCAGCAGCGACAGTGGTGGAAACACCATATATTTT
NA,TRBV2,TRBJ1-1,CASTALELNTEAFF,TGTGCCAGCACAGCCCTAGAACTTAACACTGAAGCTTTCTTT
TRBD1,TRBV5-8,TRBJ2-7,CASSLRSGGYEQYF,TGTGCCAGCAGCTTGAGGTCAGGGGGCTACGAGCAGTACTTC
TRBD1,TRBV18,TRBJ2-7,CASSPRDRGSEQYF,TGTGCCAGCTCACCACGGGACAGGGGGTCCGAGCAGTACTTC
NA,TRBV6-4,TRBJ1-6,CASSPQGFNSPLHF,TGTGCCAGCAGCCCACAGGGCTTCAATTCACCCCTCCACTTT
TRBD1,TRBV20-1,TRBJ2-6,CSASGRDRDHWGANVLTF,TGCAGTGCTAGTGGCCGGGACAGGGACCATTGGGGGGCCAACGTCCTGACTTTC
NA,TRBV2,TRBJ1-4,CASRLGGGEKLFF,TGTGCCAGCAGGCTGGGGGGCGGAGAAAAACTGTTTTTT
NA,TRBV11-3,TRBJ2-3,CASSLLQSDTQYF,TGTGCCAGCAGCCTACTTCAATCAGATACGCAGTATTTT
NA,TRBV27,TRBJ1-5,CAYQGGQPQHF,TGTGCCTACCAAGGCGGGCAGCCCCAGCATTTT
TRBD1,TRBV24-1,TRBJ2-7,CATSDPGTGGYEQYF,TGTGCCACCAGTGACCCCGGGACAGGGGGCTACGAGCAGTACTTC
NA,TRBV10-3,TRBJ2-3,CAITATSSSSTDTQYF,TGTGCCATCACAGCCACTAGCAGTTCTAGCACAGATACGCAGTATTTT
TRBD2,TRBV5-1,TRBJ2-1,CASSWRRLAGSTYNEQFF,TGCGCCAGCAGCTGGCGAAGACTAGCGGGGTCTACCTACAATGAGCAGTTCTTC
NA,TRBV29-1,TRBJ2-5,CSVERDLSQETQYF,TGCAGCGTTGAGAGGGACCTGAGCCAAGAGACCCAGTACTTC
TRBD1,TRBV5-1,TRBJ1-5,CASSPGQSQPQHF,TGCGCCAGCAGCCCGGGACAGTCTCAGCCCCAGCATTTT